Described below is a single TCR beta chain sequence and its context. Indicated time point: newly diagnosed GD, antithyroid drugs for less than 3 months. PBMC RNA was the source of the TCR library. The sample belongs to a study of regulatory T cells in long-lasting Graves disease. The germline V gene has CDR1 SGHTA and CDR2 FQGNSA. The CDR3 spans 17 residues. The J segment lost 4 bases and the V segment lost 1 base, leaving 8 bases of the junction unmatched. Both iRepertoire HTBI primers and Arm-PCR of CDR3 regions were used to build the TCR beta libraries. Each CDR3 protein is one row after TCRdb ran MiXCR on the multiplex PCR reads. There are hundreds of thousands of distinct CDR3 sequences in the sample; roughly 18% occur only once, and less than 40% lies in the top ten.

This specimen was peripheral blood mononuclear cells (PBMCs), taken at new diagnosis, from a patient treated with antithyroid drugs. The sequence derives from a female donor with Graves disease. The gene calls are TRBV7-2 and TRBJ2-1; 9 nucleotides agree with TRBD2. For the CDR3, the DNA is TGTGCCAGCAGCTTAGATCTCGGGCTAGCGGGGTACAATGAGCAGTTCTTC. Its translation is CASSLDLGLAGYNEQFF.